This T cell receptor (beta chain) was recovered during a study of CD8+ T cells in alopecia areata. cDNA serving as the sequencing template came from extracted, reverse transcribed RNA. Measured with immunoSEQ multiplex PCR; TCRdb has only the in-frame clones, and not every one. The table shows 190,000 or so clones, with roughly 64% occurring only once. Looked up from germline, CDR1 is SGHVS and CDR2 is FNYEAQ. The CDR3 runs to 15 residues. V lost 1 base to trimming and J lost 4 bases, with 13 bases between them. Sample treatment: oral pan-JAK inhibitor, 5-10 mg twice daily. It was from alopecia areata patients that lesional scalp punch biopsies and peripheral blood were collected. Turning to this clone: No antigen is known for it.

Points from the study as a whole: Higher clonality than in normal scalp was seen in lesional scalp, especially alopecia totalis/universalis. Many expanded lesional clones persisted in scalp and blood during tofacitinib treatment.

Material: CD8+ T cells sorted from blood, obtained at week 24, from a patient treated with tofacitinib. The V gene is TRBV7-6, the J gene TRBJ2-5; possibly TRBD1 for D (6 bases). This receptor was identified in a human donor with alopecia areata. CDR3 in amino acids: CASSLVAHRAETQYF. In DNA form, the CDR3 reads TGTGCCAGCAGCTTAGTGGCGCACAGGGCAGAGACCCAGTACTTC.